This T cell receptor beta chain is drawn from a study of neoadjuvant nivolumab and ipilimumab in lung cancer. At the level of the study: Nivolumab 3 mg/kg was given days 1, 15 and 29, plus ipilimumab 1 mg/kg day 1 in combination. Findings of the study overall: TCR clonality did not significantly correlate with pathologic tumor regression.

The CDR3 totals 14 residues. Unmatched junction bases numbered 4, after V lost 0 bases and J lost 5 bases. Per the germline V gene, CDR1 is SGHRS and CDR2 is YFSETQ. The table came from immunoSEQ multiplex PCR; TCRdb's copy has only in-frame clones and leaves some out. Of tens of thousands of clones in the sample, about 92% were seen once. Remarks on this clone: Its antigen is currently unknown.

The chain couples TRBV5-1 to TRBJ2-5, with 7 bases lining up with TRBD2. The specimen comprised peripheral blood, sampled after neoadjuvant nivolumab, alone or with ipilimumab, at or shortly before surgery. This TCR came from an adult with non-small cell lung cancer. In nucleotides, the CDR3 is TGCGCCAGCAGCTTGGGGGGGGGAGCGGAGACCCAGTACTTC. Its translation: CASSLGGGAETQYF.